Listed below are T cell receptor beta chains from one sample, sequenced in a study of cytomegalovirus exposure and HLA in healthy donors. The repertoire was sequenced with immunoSEQ multiplex PCR; TCRdb's copy has only in-frame clones and lacks some. The table includes 150,000 to 200,000 clones, roughly 80% detected once. Sequenced: PBMCs. Every receptor here comes from a man aged 35 to 55 in good health and CMV-seropositive. Each CDR3 is given with its conserved first and last residue. The order of the fields is CDR3 DNA, CDR3 protein, clone size, V gene, J gene, CDR3 length, D gene. D genes are given only for firm matches. Part of the rows lack a size; the others show once, few, many or a class for expanded clones.

DNA: TGTGCCAGCAGTGCTGGGTGGGAGGGCCACTCCTACGAGCAGTACTTC; CDR3: CASSAGWEGHSYEQYF; size: .; V: TRBV7-8; J: TRBJ2-7; length: 16; D: TRBD2
DNA: TGTGCCAGCAGCGTAGGACCGGGACTAGGCACAGATACGCAGTATTTT; CDR3: CASSVGPGLGTDTQYF; size: .; V: TRBV9; J: TRBJ2-3; length: 16; D: TRBD2
DNA: TGCGCCAGCAGCCCGGCCGACCCAAGGAGCTATGGCTACACCTTC; CDR3: CASSPADPRSYGYTF; size: .; V: TRBV5-1; J: TRBJ1-2; length: 15; D: .
DNA: TGTGCCAGCAGCTTGGACAGGGCTGGAAACACCATATATTTT; CDR3: CASSLDRAGNTIYF; size: .; V: TRBV5-6; J: TRBJ1-3; length: 14; D: .
DNA: TGTGCCAGCAGCAAGCGGGGGGCAGGGGGTAGTTCGAGAGAGACCCAGTACTTC; CDR3: CASSKRGAGGSSRETQYF; size: .; V: TRBV5-4; J: TRBJ2-5; length: 18; D: TRBD2
DNA: TGTGCCAGCAGCCCTCAGCGGGAGAGGGGGAATGAGCAGTTCTTC; CDR3: CASSPQRERGNEQFF; size: .; V: TRBV7-3; J: TRBJ2-1; length: 15; D: TRBD2
DNA: TGTGCCAGCAGCAAAGGGGAGGGGGGCTACACCTTC; CDR3: CASSKGEGGYTF; size: .; V: TRBV21-1; J: TRBJ1-2; length: 12; D: .
DNA: TGTGCCAGCAGCTCCCTACTAGCGGGGGGGCTCAATGAGCAGTTCTTC; CDR3: CASSSLLAGGLNEQFF; size: .; V: TRBV5-4; J: TRBJ2-1; length: 16; D: TRBD2
DNA: TGTGCCATCAGTGAGTCGATTTATCCCAGCGGGGGCACAGATACGCAGTATTTT; CDR3: CAISESIYPSGGTDTQYF; size: once; V: TRBV10-3; J: TRBJ2-3; length: 18; D: TRBD2
DNA: TGTGCCAGCAGTAGGGACTTAACCTACGAGCAGTACTTC; CDR3: CASSRDLTYEQYF; size: .; V: TRBV28; J: TRBJ2-7; length: 13; D: .
DNA: TGTGCCAGCGGGAGCCAAGAGACCCAGTACTTC; CDR3: CASGSQETQYF; size: .; V: TRBV6-5; J: TRBJ2-5; length: 11; D: .
DNA: TGTGCTAGTGGTCCTCCTTCGACAGGGGGCAGTGAGACCCAGTACTTC; CDR3: CASGPPSTGGSETQYF; size: .; V: TRBV12-5; J: TRBJ2-5; length: 16; D: TRBD1
DNA: TGCGCCAGCAGCCAAGAAGTCACTAGCGGGCACCAAGAGACCCAGTACTTC; CDR3: CASSQEVTSGHQETQYF; size: .; V: TRBV4-3; J: TRBJ2-5; length: 17; D: TRBD2
DNA: TGTGCCAGCAGTTATGGCGGGGGGGTCCGTGAGACCCAGTACTTC; CDR3: CASSYGGGVRETQYF; size: .; V: TRBV6-6; J: TRBJ2-5; length: 15; D: TRBD2
DNA: TGTGCCAGCAGCTTTGTGAACAGGGGGGATGGCTACACCTTC; CDR3: CASSFVNRGDGYTF; size: once; V: TRBV7-2; J: TRBJ1-2; length: 14; D: TRBD1
DNA: TGTGCCTGGAGTCGGACAGGGGGGGATAACTATGGCTACACCTTC; CDR3: CAWSRTGGDNYGYTF; size: .; V: TRBV30; J: TRBJ1-2; length: 15; D: TRBD1
DNA: TGTGCCAGCAGCTTACAACAGGGGGCCTACGAGCAGTACTTC; CDR3: CASSLQQGAYEQYF; size: .; V: TRBV7-9; J: TRBJ2-7; length: 14; D: TRBD1
DNA: TGTGCCAGCAGCCCGGGACTAGCAATCACAGATACGCAGTATTTT; CDR3: CASSPGLAITDTQYF; size: few; V: TRBV5-4; J: TRBJ2-3; length: 15; D: TRBD2
DNA: TGTGCCAGCATCAACCCGGCGGGACTAGCGGGAGGGCCAGATACGCAGTATTTT; CDR3: CASINPAGLAGGPDTQYF; size: once; V: TRBV5-8; J: TRBJ2-3; length: 18; D: TRBD2
DNA: TGTGCCAGCAGTTTAAACCGGGACTCCACTGGCGAGCAGTACTTC; CDR3: CASSLNRDSTGEQYF; size: .; V: TRBV7-9; J: TRBJ2-7; length: 15; D: .
DNA: TGTGCCAGCAGCTTAGATGGGGGGTTCCAAGAGACCCAGTACTTC; CDR3: CASSLDGGFQETQYF; size: once; V: TRBV7-9; J: TRBJ2-5; length: 15; D: .
DNA: TGTGCCAGCAGCCTACAGGGGTACGGGGGAGCTTTCTTT; CDR3: CASSLQGYGGAFF; size: .; V: TRBV14; J: TRBJ1-1; length: 13; D: TRBD1
DNA: TGCAGCGTTGGGCGGGCCACGGCGTACAATGAGCAGTTCTTC; CDR3: CSVGRATAYNEQFF; size: few; V: TRBV29-1; J: TRBJ2-1; length: 14; D: .
DNA: TGTGCCAGCTCACCACAGGAGGGACGCAATCAGCCCCAGCATTTT; CDR3: CASSPQEGRNQPQHF; size: .; V: TRBV18; J: TRBJ1-5; length: 15; D: .
DNA: TGTGCCAGCAGTTTCCAGGCCAATCAGCCCCAGCATTTT; CDR3: CASSFQANQPQHF; size: .; V: TRBV27; J: TRBJ1-5; length: 13; D: .
DNA: TGCGCCAGCAGCCAAGATCCCACAGGGATAGTTGCTGGGGCCAACGTCCTGACTTTC; CDR3: CASSQDPTGIVAGANVLTF; size: .; V: TRBV4-3; J: TRBJ2-6; length: 19; D: .
DNA: TGTGCCAGCAGCGGCGGCGGGGGGGCCTCCTACGAGCAGTACTTC; CDR3: CASSGGGGASYEQYF; size: .; V: TRBV9; J: TRBJ2-7; length: 15; D: TRBD2
DNA: TGTGCCAGTAGTCCTCTTAGCGGGAGAAGCGAGCAGTACTTC; CDR3: CASSPLSGRSEQYF; size: .; V: TRBV19; J: TRBJ2-7; length: 14; D: TRBD2
DNA: TGTGCCAGCAGCTACGACAGGGGGGGATACGAGCAGTACTTC; CDR3: CASSYDRGGYEQYF; size: .; V: TRBV7-3; J: TRBJ2-7; length: 14; D: TRBD1
DNA: TGTGCCAGCAGCTTATTTGGGGGACAGGGGACCACAGATACGCAGTATTTT; CDR3: CASSLFGGQGTTDTQYF; size: .; V: TRBV7-9; J: TRBJ2-3; length: 17; D: TRBD1
DNA: TGTGCCAGCAGCTTAGCCCAGGGACTAGCGGACAATGAGCAGTTCTTC; CDR3: CASSLAQGLADNEQFF; size: .; V: TRBV7-9; J: TRBJ2-1; length: 16; D: TRBD2
DNA: TGTGCCAGCAGTGAGGGACTAGCGGGACCCGGGGGCAATGAGCAGTTCTTC; CDR3: CASSEGLAGPGGNEQFF; size: .; V: TRBV6-1; J: TRBJ2-1; length: 17; D: TRBD2
DNA: TGCGCCAGCAGCCAGCAAGACAGGGGCGGCTACGAGCAGTACTTC; CDR3: CASSQQDRGGYEQYF; size: .; V: TRBV4-1; J: TRBJ2-7; length: 15; D: TRBD1
DNA: TGCGCCAGCAGCCCGGTTGGGGGCGGGAGGGCCATAACAGATACGCAGTATTTT; CDR3: CASSPVGGGRAITDTQYF; size: .; V: TRBV5-1; J: TRBJ2-3; length: 18; D: TRBD2
DNA: TGTGCCAGCAGTGAAGAAGGGGTCGGGGAGCTGTTTTTT; CDR3: CASSEEGVGELFF; size: .; V: TRBV2; J: TRBJ2-2; length: 13; D: .
DNA: TGTGCCAGTAGTACCCCCCGTAAGAACAGGGGGTCCGGGAAGAGGACGCAGTATTTT; CDR3: CASSTPRKNRGSGKRTQYF; size: .; V: TRBV19; J: TRBJ2-3; length: 19; D: TRBD1
DNA: TGTGCCAGCAGCCCCGGACAGTCTGAAGCTTTCTTT; CDR3: CASSPGQSEAFF; size: few; V: TRBV5-4; J: TRBJ1-1; length: 12; D: .
DNA: TGTGCCAGCTCACCGTCGGACACAAATCAGCCCCAGCATTTT; CDR3: CASSPSDTNQPQHF; size: .; V: TRBV18; J: TRBJ1-5; length: 14; D: .
DNA: TGTGCCAGCAGCTTAGGGGCCGGCTACGAGCAGTACTTC; CDR3: CASSLGAGYEQYF; size: .; V: TRBV7-2; J: TRBJ2-7; length: 13; D: .
DNA: TGTGCCACCAGCAGAGATCCCACGACAGGGCAAGAGCAGTACTTC; CDR3: CATSRDPTTGQEQYF; size: .; V: TRBV15; J: TRBJ2-7; length: 15; D: TRBD1
DNA: TGTGCCAGCAGCATCCGCCCCGGGACAGGGGGCTACACCGGGGAGCTGTTTTTT; CDR3: CASSIRPGTGGYTGELFF; size: .; V: TRBV7-8; J: TRBJ2-2; length: 18; D: TRBD1
DNA: TGTGCCACCAGCAGGCTAGCGGGAGGTCCTAGCACAGATACGCAGTATTTT; CDR3: CATSRLAGGPSTDTQYF; size: .; V: TRBV15; J: TRBJ2-3; length: 17; D: TRBD2
DNA: TGTGCCAGCAGCAACCTGGGGAGGGACTATAGCAATCAGCCCCAGCATTTT; CDR3: CASSNLGRDYSNQPQHF; size: few; V: TRBV11-3; J: TRBJ1-5; length: 17; D: .
DNA: TGTGCCAGCAGCGCCTTAACAGTCAACACTGAAGCTTTCTTT; CDR3: CASSALTVNTEAFF; size: .; V: TRBV13; J: TRBJ1-1; length: 14; D: .